The 13 T cell receptor beta chains in this list originate from one sample, sequenced in a study of blood T cell repertoires in COVID-19. TCRdb's table, derived via immunoSEQ multiplex PCR, lists solely in-frame clones and lacks some. The table records 97,000 or so clones, 82% of them present only once. The sequenced material came from peripheral blood. The receptors were sampled from a man older than 75 with acute or convalescent COVID-19.

Only a few counts were recorded for this clone. This sequence joins TRBV20-1 and TRBJ2-2, with D uncertain. CDR3 length: 14 residues. V was cut by 3 bases and J by 0 bases, with 8 bases left in between. CDR1 DFQATT and CDR2 SNEGSKA come from the germline V gene (reference sequence). CDR3 DNA: TGCAGTGCTAGTCGGGTCTCGAACACCGGGGAGCTGTTTTTT. Its protein is CSASRVSNTGELFF.

The rearrangement joins TRBV7-2 to TRBJ2-3, with 7 bases identical to TRBD2. The CDR3 is 14 residues long. J was trimmed by 3 bases and V by 4 bases; bases with no gene match: 4. Germline CDR1 and CDR2: SGHTA and FQGNSA. CDR3 protein: CASSYLAVTDTQYF. As DNA, the CDR3 is TGTGCCAGCAGCTATCTAGCGGTAACAGATACGCAGTATTTT.

This chain joins TRBV5-1 and TRBJ1-2, with D unresolved. V shed 4 bases and J shed 5 bases, with 12 bases lying between them. This CDR3 is 13 amino acids long. CDR1 is SGHRS, CDR2 YFSETQ, per germline. The CDR3 here is CASSPGRLYGYTF. CDR3 DNA: TGCGCCAGCAGCCCCGGCAGGCTGTATGGCTACACCTTC.

This clone was detected only a few times. The J gene is TRBJ1-3, the V gene TRBV11-2, with a tentative D call TRBD1 (6 bases). The ends were cut back, 3 bases at V and 4 bases at J, with 10 bases in the middle. The CDR3 loop spans 14 amino acids. Germline CDR1 SGHAT, CDR2 FQNNGV. CDR3 sequence reads: CASSFLGQGNTIYF. In nucleotides, the CDR3 is TGTGCCAGCAGCTTCCTAGGACAGGGAAACACCATATATTTT.

The gene calls are TRBV10-3 and TRBJ2-3, with 9 nucleotides matching TRBD1. J lost 2 bases, V lost 0 bases, and 9 bases had no gene match. The CDR3 totals 18 residues. Germline assignment: CDR1 ENHRY and CDR2 SYGVKD. CDR3 DNA: TGTGCCATCAGTGAGTCGAAGTTGGGGGACAGGGACACAGATACGCAGTATTTT. It yields the protein CAISESKLGDRDTDTQYF.

The rearrangement joins TRBV5-4 to TRBJ2-1, with 10 bases aligning to TRBD2. The germline gives CDR1 SGHNT, CDR2 YYREEE (reference sequence). J gave up 9 bases and V 0 bases, and 6 bases lay outside the gene matches. The CDR3 is made up of 15 amino acids. The CDR3 sequence is CASSLELAGRSEQFF. The DNA of the CDR3 is TGTGCCAGCAGCTTGGAACTAGCGGGAAGGAGTGAGCAGTTCTTC.

This clone has only one observation. The chain recombines TRBV18 with TRBJ2-6; unclear D gene. The CDR3 runs 15 residues. CDR1 is KGHSH, CDR2 LQKENI, per germline. Trimming took 0 bases from V and 4 from J, leaving 7 bases between them. The CDR3 sequence: CASSPPWAGANVLTF. For the CDR3, the DNA is TGTGCCAGCTCACCACCATGGGCCGGGGCCAACGTCCTGACTTTC.

The chain carries TRBV4-3 and TRBJ1-1; D remains ambiguous. Trimming stripped 1 base from V and 7 bases from J, with 13 bases between. CDR1 LGHNA and CDR2 YSLEER come from the germline V gene. The CDR3 sequence is 14 residues long. The CDR3 DNA reads TGCGCCAGCAGCCAAGCTTCGACCCGAGGTGAAGCTTTCTTT. As protein: CASSQASTRGEAFF.

J is TRBJ2-5 and V is TRBV12-3 or TRBV12-4; TRBD2 matches at 8 bases. The CDR3 has 13 amino acids. V trimming: 6 bases; J trimming: 5 bases; junction bases outside the gene matches: 5. The CDR3 is CASRRGAGETQYF. The CDR3 nucleotides are TGTGCCAGCAGGCGGGGGGCAGGTGAGACCCAGTACTTC.

The genes are TRBV6-5 and TRBJ1-5; 8 nucleotides agree with TRBD1. Germline assignment: CDR1 MNHEY and CDR2 SVGAGI. After removal of 6 bases from V and 1 base from J, the junction contained 2 bases not matched to a gene. The CDR3 sequence is 14 residues long. CDR3 amino acids: CASRGTGSNQPQHF. As DNA, the CDR3 is TGTGCCAGCAGAGGGACAGGAAGCAATCAGCCCCAGCATTTT.

J is TRBJ1-2 and V is TRBV6-5, with a weak D call TRBD1 (6 bases). The germline V and J ends were trimmed by 0 bases and 8 bases, with 16 bases remaining between them. The V gene's germline CDR1 is MNHEY and CDR2 SVGAGI. This CDR3 spans 15 amino acids. CDR3: CASSYSPGTSLGYTF. CDR3 DNA: TGTGCCAGCAGTTACTCTCCGGGGACATCCCTAGGCTACACCTTC.

This sequence joins TRBV7-6 and TRBJ2-4, with 7 bases that match TRBD1. This CDR3 comprises 14 residues. V was clipped by 3 bases and J by 8 bases; unmatched bases: 7. Per germline, CDR1 SGHVS and CDR2 FNYEAQ. CDR3 region: CASSFQGGRDIQYF. As DNA, the CDR3 is TGTGCCAGCAGCTTTCAAGGGGGCCGGGACATTCAGTACTTC.

The V gene is TRBV7-9, the J gene TRBJ1-6; 10 nucleotides match TRBD1. The length of the CDR3 is 15 residues. After removal of 5 bases from V and 6 bases from J, the junction contained 4 bases not matched to a gene. Germline V gene data show CDR1 as SEHNR and CDR2 as FQNEAQ (reference sequence). For the CDR3, the DNA is TGTGCCAGCAGCGGAGGGGACAGGGGTAATTCACCCCTCCACTTT. This codes for CASSGGDRGNSPLHF. The full variable domain, with the rest looked up from reference TRBV7-9 and TRBJ1-6, is DTGVSQNPRHKITKRGQNVTFRCDPISEHNRLYWYRQTLGQGPEFLTYFQNEAQLEKSRLLSDRFSAERPKGSFSTLEIQRTEQGDSAMYLCASSGGDRGNSPLHFGNGTRLTVT.